These 30 T cell receptor beta chains came from one sample sequenced in a study of shared clonotypes between healthy human individuals. Assay: immunoSEQ multiplex PCR; the TCRdb copy retains only in-frame clones and omits some. The sample lists 2,500,000 or so clones; around nine tenths were seen once. Sequenced: naive CD4+ T cells sorted from blood. Subset given: CD45RA+ positively selected. The receptors derive from a young man in good health.

This chain joins TRBV4-3 and TRBJ1-1; the D gene is possibly TRBD1 (6 bases). Germline-derived CDR1 and CDR2 are LGHNA and YSLEER. V was pared by 4 bases and J by 3 bases, with 15 bases between. The CDR3 is made up of 15 amino acids. The CDR3 spells CASSREQGWYTEAFF. Here the CDR3 DNA reads TGCGCCAGCAGCCGGGAACAGGGATGGTACACTGAAGCTTTCTTT.

V gene TRBV7-2 combines with J gene TRBJ2-7; the match to TRBD2 covers 9 bases. From germline, CDR1 is SGHTA and CDR2 FQGNSA. The V and J ends lost 0 bases and 5 bases, in that order; junction bases with no gene match: 2. This CDR3 contains 14 residues. CDR3 loop: CASSLASGSHEQYF. In nucleotides, the CDR3 is TGTGCCAGCAGCTTAGCTAGCGGGAGCCACGAGCAGTACTTC.

This rearrangement joins TRBV5-4 to TRBJ2-7; D is perhaps TRBD1 or TRBD2 (6 bases each). This CDR3 has 14 residues. The V and J ends lost 4 bases and 0 bases respectively, with 11 bases between them. The germline CDR1 and CDR2 sequences are SGHNT and YYREEE (reference sequence). The CDR3 sequence is CASSTGGHSYEQYF. Written as DNA, the CDR3 is TGTGCCAGCAGCACCGGGGGACACTCCTACGAGCAGTACTTC.

The chain is built from TRBV6-5 and TRBJ2-7; D uncertain. Trimming took 2 bases from V and 3 from J, leaving 14 bases between them. This CDR3 comprises 15 residues. Germline assignment: CDR1 MNHEY and CDR2 SVGAGI. DNA for the CDR3: TGTGCCAGCAGTTACGTTCGGGCAAAAAACTACGAGCAGTACTTC. Translating gives CASSYVRAKNYEQYF.

The rearrangement joins TRBV6-5 to TRBJ1-6; 7 bases match TRBD1. With V trimmed by 2 bases and J by 7 bases, 5 bases remained unmatched. CDR3 length equals 15 residues. Germline V lookup: CDR1 MNHEY, CDR2 SVGAGI. The CDR3 region is CASSYRGPGNSPLHF. For the CDR3, the DNA is TGTGCCAGCAGTTACAGGGGGCCGGGGAATTCACCCCTCCACTTT.

V usage is TRBV5-1 and J usage is TRBJ1-2; D gene unclear. Deletions cut 5 bases from V and 4 bases from J, with 18 bases between. Germline CDR1 SGHRS, CDR2 YFSETQ. This CDR3 has 15 residues. The CDR3 coding sequence is TGCGCCAGCAGTCCCGGCCGGACCTTCTCCTATGGCTACACCTTC. As protein: CASSPGRTFSYGYTF.

This clone was counted once. As DNA, the CDR3 is TGTGCCATCAGTGATCCCACAGGGGGAAGAGGAACTGAAGCTTTCTTT. Protein sequence: CAISDPTGGRGTEAFF. The rearrangement joins TRBV10-3 to TRBJ1-1; 8 bases agree with TRBD1. The trim removed 3 bases at V and 5 bases at J, leaving 11 bases unmatched. CDR3 length: 16 amino acids. In germline, CDR1 is ENHRY, CDR2 SYGVKD.

V is TRBV5-8 and J is TRBJ2-3, with D tentatively TRBD1 or TRBD2 (6 bases each). The CDR3 length is 15 residues. Trimming cost V 1 base and J 1 base, with 10 bases left between them. Germline V gene sequence: CDR1 SGHTS, CDR2 YDEGEE. The CDR3 here is CASSLRGEGTDTQYF. CDR3 bases: TGTGCCAGCAGCTTGAGGGGGGAGGGCACAGATACGCAGTATTTT.

The chain is built from TRBV18 and TRBJ1-2, with D possibly being TRBD1 (5 bases). V was shortened by 4 bases and J by 4 bases, with 7 bases between the two germline ends. Germline CDR1 reads KGHSH; CDR2 reads LQKENI. The CDR3 extends over 12 amino acids. CDR3 coding DNA: TGTGCCAGCTCACGAACAGGCTATGGCTACACCTTC. Translated, it gives CASSRTGYGYTF.

V usage is TRBV5-4 and J usage is TRBJ2-2, with a possible D match to TRBD1 (7 bases). Germline CDR1 reads SGHNT; CDR2 reads YYREEE (reference sequence). V was clipped by 4 bases and J by 0 bases, with 13 bases between them. This CDR3 has 16 amino acids. CDR3 nucleotide sequence: TGTGCCAGCAGCCCACGGGGGACAGCGAACACCGGGGAGCTGTTTTTT. Amino acid sequence: CASSPRGTANTGELFF.

This rearrangement joins TRBV5-4 to TRBJ2-2, with unresolved D. This CDR3 contains 15 residues. V was trimmed by 4 bases and J by 1 base, leaving 11 bases between them. CDR1 is SGHNT, CDR2 YYREEE, per germline (reference sequence). CDR3 sequence: CASSPPSGNTGELFF. CDR3 DNA sequence: TGTGCCAGCAGCCCCCCCTCCGGGAACACCGGGGAGCTGTTTTTT.

J is TRBJ2-7 and V is TRBV5-1; D gene ambiguous. This CDR3 is 14 amino acids long. Per the germline V gene, CDR1 is SGHRS and CDR2 is YFSETQ. V lost 4 bases to trimming and J lost 4 bases, with 15 bases between them. The CDR3 sequence is CASSPDRGTYEQYF. The CDR3 bases are TGCGCCAGCAGCCCGGATCGCGGAACTTACGAGCAGTACTTC.

This chain links TRBV19 with TRBJ2-5, with D maybe TRBD2 (6 bases). With 3 bases removed from V and 6 bases from J, the gap between germline ends came to 11 bases. Germline CDR1 and CDR2: LNHDA and SQIVND (reference sequence). The CDR3 length is 13 residues. CDR3 protein: CASSIGEVKTQYF. CDR3 bases: TGTGCCAGTAGTATTGGGGAGGTGAAGACCCAGTACTTC.

As to this clone: Other nucleotide sequences in the sample specify the same CDR3. The chain uses TRBV7-9 and TRBJ2-7; 7 nucleotides line up with TRBD1. Germline trimming cut 1 base from V and 2 bases from J; bases unmatched to any gene: 8. Germline loops: CDR1 SEHNR, CDR2 FQNEAQ (reference sequence). The CDR3 consists of 16 residues. As DNA, the CDR3 is TGTGCCAGCAGCTTAGGTGACAGGGCCAGCCCCTACGAGCAGTACTTC. This gives the protein CASSLGDRASPYEQYF.

This chain uses TRBV5-1 with TRBJ2-2, with 9 bases matching TRBD1. From germline, CDR1 is SGHRS and CDR2 YFSETQ. The ends lost 4 bases at V and 4 bases at J; junction bases unmatched: 5. CDR3 length: 15 residues. The DNA of the CDR3 is TGCGCCAGCAGCGCGCGGACAGGGGTCACCGGGGAGCTGTTTTTT. Translating it yields CASSARTGVTGELFF.

This chain uses TRBV6-6 with TRBJ2-7, with D possibly being TRBD1 or TRBD2 (6 bases each). This CDR3 comprises 15 residues. V lost 0 bases, J lost 3 bases, and 12 bases lay in between. In germline, CDR1 is MNHNY, CDR2 SVGAGI (reference sequence). This CDR3 is CASSYSRGGNYEQYF. The CDR3 nucleotides are TGTGCCAGCAGTTACTCACGAGGGGGGAACTACGAGCAGTACTTC.

The chain employs TRBV28 and TRBJ1-4, with D maybe TRBD1 (5 bases). Germline loops: CDR1 MDHEN, CDR2 SYDVKM. V was trimmed by 6 bases and J by 6 bases, leaving 17 bases between them. CDR3 length equals 15 residues. For the CDR3, the DNA is TGTGCCAGCAGCCCCCCTGGGGGTGCTTATGAAAAACTGTTTTTT. Translating gives CASSPPGGAYEKLFF.

This sequence joins TRBV28 and TRBJ2-2, with D hard to call. CDR1 MDHEN and CDR2 SYDVKM come from the germline V gene. V lost 4 bases and J lost 1, with 19 bases in between. This CDR3 region has 18 residues. The CDR3 bases are TGTGCCAGCAGTTCCCCCTGGGGTGGGTTGGGGAACACCGGGGAGCTGTTTTTT. Protein: CASSSPWGGLGNTGELFF.

This clone was found a few times. V and J are TRBV4-1 and TRBJ1-5; 7 nucleotides agree with TRBD1. The CDR3 loop spans 15 amino acids. V shed 1 base, J shed 6 bases, and the junction held 6 bases outside the gene matches. Per the germline V gene, CDR1 is MGHRA and CDR2 is YSYEKL. The CDR3 region is CASSQGMGDSQPQHF. CDR3 in DNA: TGCGCCAGCAGCCAAGGAATGGGGGACAGTCAGCCCCAGCATTTT.

The gene calls are TRBV7-3 and TRBJ2-2, with TRBD1 matching over 10 bases. V was clipped by 1 base and J by 4 bases; unmatched bases: 9. This CDR3 contains 18 residues. Germline lookup yields CDR1 SGHTA and CDR2 FQGTGA. CDR3 bases: TGTGCCAGCAGCTTAAGGGGGACAGGGGCCCTTGGCACCGGGGAGCTGTTTTTT. Translation: CASSLRGTGALGTGELFF.

The chain has TRBV7-6 and TRBJ2-5; TRBD1 is a possible D gene (5 bases). Germline CDR1 is SGHVS and CDR2 is FNYEAQ. Trimming pared 1 base from V and 3 bases from J, leaving 18 bases between. The CDR3 has 17 residues. CDR3 sequence: CASSLDGRQPAEETQYF. The CDR3 region has the DNA TGTGCCAGCAGCTTAGATGGGCGACAGCCGGCGGAAGAGACCCAGTACTTC.

The V and J genes are TRBV5-1 and TRBJ2-1, with TRBD2 matching 10 bases. V dropped 2 bases and J dropped 6; count of bases not matched to a gene: 14. Germline values: CDR1 SGHRS, CDR2 YFSETQ. There are 18 residues in the CDR3. CDR3 coding DNA: TGCGCCAGCAGCTTTATCGCCTCGGGTAGCGGGGGGTTCAATGAGCAGTTCTTC. Protein product: CASSFIASGSGGFNEQFF.

DNA for the CDR3: TGTGCCAGTAGGAGGGGGGATAGCAATCAGCCCCAGCATTTT. It encodes CASRRGDSNQPQHF. This chain uses TRBV19 with TRBJ1-5; maybe TRBD1 (6 bases). The CDR3 has 14 amino acids. CDR1 and CDR2 from the germline V gene are LNHDA and SQIVND (reference sequence). The germline V and J ends were trimmed by 6 bases and 0 bases, with 9 bases remaining between them.

The gene calls are TRBV7-3 and TRBJ1-1; D unresolved. Germline-derived CDR1 and CDR2 are SGHTA and FQGTGA. This CDR3 region has 15 residues. Between the trimmed V and J ends, which lost 4 bases and 3 bases, there was a span of 15 bases. The CDR3 DNA is TGTGCCAGCAGCTCCGATGGGGATCCGGACACTGAAGCTTTCTTT. Translation gives CASSSDGDPDTEAFF.

The chain combines TRBV30 with TRBJ1-6, with a possible D match to TRBD1 (6 bases). V lost 0 bases and J 5 bases, leaving 11 bases between the germline ends. The CDR3 spans 15 residues. Germline lookup yields CDR1 GTSNPN and CDR2 SVGIG (reference sequence). The CDR3 is CAWSVFGDNNSPLHF. The DNA for the CDR3 is TGTGCCTGGAGTGTATTCGGGGACAATAATTCACCCCTCCACTTT. The variable domain in full, completed from reference TRBV30 and TRBJ1-6, reads SQTIHQWPATLVQPVGSPLSLECTVEGTSNPNLYWYRQAAGRGLQLLFYSVGIGQISSEVPQNLSASRPQDRQFILSSKKLLLSDSGFYLCAWSVFGDNNSPLHFGNGTRLTVT.

The chain joins TRBV7-9 to TRBJ2-5; the D is unclear. The CDR3 contains 12 residues. V gave up 2 bases and J gave up 7 bases, with 8 bases separating them. Germline-derived CDR1 and CDR2 are SEHNR and FQNEAQ (reference sequence). Here the CDR3 DNA reads TGTGCCAGCAGCTTACCGACCTTGACCCAGTACTTC. It codes for CASSLPTLTQYF.

In the case of this clone: Different DNA sequences within this sample yield the same CDR3. The V and J genes are TRBV19 and TRBJ1-1, with D unclear. Trimming removed 1 base at V and 2 bases at J, with 5 bases between. Germline V gives CDR1 LNHDA, CDR2 SQIVND (reference sequence). This CDR3 is 13 amino acids long. The CDR3 nucleotides are TGTGCCAGTAGTATAGGACCAAACACTGAAGCTTTCTTT. It encodes CASSIGPNTEAFF.

As for this clone: A much bigger clone sits one base away, suggesting this may be a read error. This chain links TRBV7-2 with TRBJ2-7, with D unresolved. Trimming removed 6 bases at V and 2 bases at J, with 5 bases between. The CDR3 totals 11 residues. In germline, CDR1 is SGHTA, CDR2 FQGNSA. DNA of the CDR3: TGTGCCAGCAGTGTAGCCTACGAGCAGTACTTC. Protein sequence: CASSVAYEQYF. The variable domain in full, with the rest retrieved from reference TRBV7-2 and TRBJ2-7, is GAGVSQSPSNKVTEKGKDVELRCDPISGHTALYWYRQSLGQGLEFLIYFQGNSAPDKSGLPSDRFSAERTGGSVSTLTIQRTQQEDSAVYLCASSVAYEQYFGPGTRLTVT.

The chain links TRBV28 to TRBJ2-7; D remains ambiguous. Germline V CDR1 and CDR2: MDHEN, SYDVKM. The CDR3 spans 15 residues. V was clipped by 3 bases and J by 6 bases, with 18 bases between them. CDR3 in amino acids: CASSFLGIGDGEQYF. CDR3 DNA: TGTGCCAGCAGTTTTTTGGGGATTGGAGATGGCGAGCAGTACTTC. Variable domain in full (rest from reference TRBV28 and TRBJ2-7): DVKVTQSSRYLVKRTGEKVFLECVQDMDHENMFWYRQDPGLGLRLIYFSYDVKMKEKGDIPEGYSVSREKKERFSLILESASTNQTSMYLCASSFLGIGDGEQYFGPGTRLTVT.

The V and J genes are TRBV6-6 and TRBJ1-3, with D unresolved. V lost 7 bases and J 0 bases, leaving 13 bases between the germline ends. CDR1 MNHNY and CDR2 SVGAGI come from the germline V gene (reference sequence). The CDR3 covers 15 residues. CDR3 sequence reads: CASTGSYTSGNTIYF. CDR3 bases: TGTGCCAGCACTGGCAGTTACACCTCTGGAAACACCATATATTTT.